Shown below are 6 T cell receptor beta chains from a single sample sequenced in a study of control samples from healthy donors and cancer patients. Using immunoSEQ multiplex PCR, the repertoire was profiled, and TCRdb retains in-frame clones only, with some absent. The sample has 60,000 to 95,000 clones; around 90% are singletons. The material sequenced was PBMCs. The receptors shown here come from a woman in her forties or fifties with colorectal cancer.

The V call is TRBV3-1 (or the pseudogene TRBV3-2), the J call TRBJ1-2; 8 nucleotides match TRBD1. The CDR3 contains 18 residues. Looked up from germline, CDR1 is LGHDT and CDR2 is YNNKEL (reference sequence). Germline trimming cut 4 bases from V and 3 bases from J; bases unmatched to any gene: 16. CDR3 protein: CASSRNGARGRFDYGYTF. In DNA, the CDR3 is TGTGCCAGCAGCCGAAACGGCGCCAGGGGGCGCTTCGACTATGGCTACACCTTC.

The chain carries TRBV19 and TRBJ2-3; D perhaps matches TRBD2 (7 bases). The CDR3 extends over 15 amino acids. Germline V gives CDR1 LNHDA, CDR2 SQIVND (reference sequence). Trimming took 3 bases from V and 1 from J, leaving 11 bases between them. The DNA for the CDR3 is TGTGCCAGTAGTATTTGGGAGGGGGGCACAGATACGCAGTATTTT. The encoded protein is CASSIWEGGTDTQYF.

This chain connects TRBV19 to TRBJ1-2, with D unclear. CDR1 and CDR2 (germline): LNHDA, SQIVND (reference sequence). Deletions cut 3 bases from V and 5 bases from J, with 10 bases between. CDR3 length: 13 amino acids. CDR3 sequence reads: CASSIPFGYGYTF. The CDR3 DNA sequence: TGTGCCAGTAGTATCCCGTTTGGATATGGCTACACCTTC.

The chain has TRBV7-8 and TRBJ2-3; 8 bases map to TRBD2. This CDR3 contains 13 residues. In germline, CDR1 is SGHVS, CDR2 FQNEAQ. V dropped 5 bases and J dropped 6; count of bases not matched to a gene: 4. CDR3 coding DNA: TGTGCCAGCAGCGCGGGGGGAGGTGATACGCAGTATTTT. Its translation is CASSAGGGDTQYF. Based on the CDR3 plus reference TRBV7-8 and TRBJ2-3, the full variable domain is GAGVSQSPRYKVAKRGQDVALRCDPISGHVSLFWYQQALGQGPEFLTYFQNEAQLDKSGLPSDRFFAERPEGSVSTLKIQRTQQEDSAVYLCASSAGGGDTQYFGPGTRLTVL.

The gene calls are TRBV7-9 and TRBJ1-5; the D gene is possibly TRBD1 (5 bases). V was clipped by 2 bases and J by 1 base, with 12 bases between them. The CDR3 runs 16 residues. Germline V gives CDR1 SEHNR, CDR2 FQNEAQ (reference sequence). The CDR3 sequence is CASSLFKGKSNQPQHF. The CDR3 nucleotides read TGTGCCAGCAGCTTATTTAAGGGGAAAAGCAATCAGCCCCAGCATTTT.

The chain's CDR3 is CASTLQSGATYNEQFF. The CDR3 nucleotides are TGTGCCAGTACCCTTCAAAGCGGGGCGACCTACAATGAGCAGTTCTTC. The chain links TRBV19 to TRBJ2-1; 7 bases line up with TRBD2. Germline V gives CDR1 LNHDA, CDR2 SQIVND (reference sequence). The CDR3 consists of 16 residues. J lost 2 bases, V lost 7 bases, and 11 bases had no gene match.